Listed below are T cell receptor beta chains from one sample, sequenced in a study of response to subunit inactivated influenza vaccine. TCRdb independently ran MiXCR on the RT-PCR reads; one entry per CDR3 protein. The data show 200,000 to 300,000 distinct CDR3 sequences, 9% to 15% seen once. The material was non-naive T cells sorted from PBMCs, obtained 14 days before vaccination. Every receptor here comes from a man in his fifties or sixties who received an inactivated influenza vaccine. Both conserved end residues are part of each CDR3. A D gene is named only where the DNA matches it firmly. Size tells how often a clone was seen (once, few, many) or the class of an expanded clone, and some rows leave it out.

>NA|TRBJ2-1|many|13|TRBV20-1
TGCAGTGCTAGCCAGGACAGAAACAATGAGCAGTTCTTC
CSASQDRNNEQFF
>TRBD2|TRBJ2-7|few|17|TRBV7-9
TGTGCCAGCAGCTTAGCCCCCCTGGGGGGGTTACCTGTCGAGCAGTACTTC
CASSLAPLGGLPVEQYF
>NA|TRBJ2-2|NA|17|TRBV4-3
TGCGCCAGCAGCCAGCTCTTAACAGGGCGGGACACCGGGGAGCTGTTTTTT
CASSQLLTGRDTGELFF
>NA|TRBJ1-5|NA|14|TRBV7-2
TGTGCCAGCAGCTCGGATAACGGCAATCAGCCCCAGCATTTT
CASSSDNGNQPQHF
>TRBD2|TRBJ2-1|few|17|TRBV20-1
TGCAGTGCTAGAGTGCCTAGCGGGAGGGATTCCTACAATGAGCAGTTCTTC
CSARVPSGRDSYNEQFF
>NA|TRBJ2-7|many|15|TRBV3-1
TGTGCCAGCAGCCAACCCGGACTGGGAACCTACGAGCAGTACTTC
CASSQPGLGTYEQYF
>NA|TRBJ2-2|few|17|TRBV4-3
TGCGCCAGCAGCCAAGATCCGGGGGCAACGAACACCGGGGAGCTGTTTTTT
CASSQDPGATNTGELFF
>TRBD1|TRBJ2-3|NA|13|TRBV6-1
TGTGCCAGCAGTGAAACAGGGGCAGATACGCAGTATTTT
CASSETGADTQYF
>TRBD1|TRBJ1-1|few|16|TRBV20-1
TGCAGTGCCAGCTCCGGGACAGGGGGCGCGGGCACTGAAGCTTTCTTT
CSASSGTGGAGTEAFF
>NA|TRBJ2-7|NA|12|TRBV9
TGTGCCAGCAGCCATTCAGGGCGCGAGCAGTACTTC
CASSHSGREQYF
>NA|TRBJ1-2|NA|11|TRBV6-5
TGTGCCAGCAGTTGGCGTGGGGGCTACACCTTC
CASSWRGGYTF
>NA|TRBJ1-6|NA|16|TRBV4-1
TGCGCCAGCAGCCCTTTCGGGACATCGGACTCCTCACCCCTCCACTTT
CASSPFGTSDSSPLHF
>NA|TRBJ2-2|NA|16|TRBV30
TGTGCCTGGAGTGTATCCGTCCGGCGGAACACCGGGGAGCTGTTTTTT
CAWSVSVRRNTGELFF
>NA|TRBJ2-7|NA|14|TRBV3-1
TGTGCCAGCAGCATCGACAGACACTCCTACGAGCAGTACTTC
CASSIDRHSYEQYF
>NA|TRBJ1-5|many|16|TRBV12-3/TRBV12-4
TGTGCCAGCAGTCCAGGGAAAAGATATAGCAATCAGCCCCAGCATTTT
CASSPGKRYSNQPQHF
>TRBD1|TRBJ1-2|NA|13|TRBV29-1
TGCAGCGTTCTGGGACAGGGGATTGGTGGCTACACCTTC
CSVLGQGIGGYTF
>TRBD2|TRBJ2-7|many|17|TRBV20-1
TGCAGTGCTAGTGTCGCGACTAGCGGGAGAGGTATGCACGAGCAGTACTTC
CSASVATSGRGMHEQYF
>NA|TRBJ2-1|many|12|TRBV29-1
TGCAGCGTGGATGGACGGTTGAATGAGCAGTTCTTC
CSVDGRLNEQFF
>TRBD1|TRBJ2-1|NA|14|TRBV29-1
TGCAGCTTTTCTCAGGGGGCGACCTACAATGAGCAGTTCTTC
CSFSQGATYNEQFF
>TRBD1|TRBJ1-2|few|13|TRBV5-6
TGTGCCAGCCTCAGGGGGAATGACTATGGCTACACCTTC
CASLRGNDYGYTF
>NA|TRBJ1-4|NA|15|TRBV11-2
TGTGCCAGCAGCGTAGGGACGAAAAAAAATGAAAAACTGTTTTTT
CASSVGTKKNEKLFF
>NA|TRBJ1-1|NA|15|TRBV20-1
TGCAGTGCTCCTGAGCTCGGACAGTTGAACACTGAAGCTTTCTTT
CSAPELGQLNTEAFF
>NA|TRBJ2-1|many|13|TRBV14
TGTGCCAGCAGCCTCATCATGGGCCACGAGCAGTTCTTC
CASSLIMGHEQFF
>TRBD2|TRBJ2-7|few|18|TRBV11-2
TGTGCCAGCAGCTTAATGGGCGGGAGGACGGGTGGAGGTTACGAGCAGTACTTC
CASSLMGGRTGGGYEQYF
>NA|TRBJ1-5|few|15|TRBV15
TGTGCCACCAGCAGAGACAGGGATATAGTTAGGGCCCAGCATTTT
CATSRDRDIVRAQHF
>TRBD2|TRBJ2-3|few|16|TRBV27
TGTGCCAGCAGTTTATCTGGAGCGGGGGTCGCAGATACGCAGTATTTT
CASSLSGAGVADTQYF
>NA|TRBJ2-3|NA|19|TRBV11-1
TGTGCCAGCAGCTTCCGGGGGCCCTTGGGAGATTATAGCACAGATACGCAGTATTTT
CASSFRGPLGDYSTDTQYF
>TRBD2|TRBJ2-5|few|16|TRBV4-2
TGTGCCAGCAGCCAAGCGACTAGCGGGGGGGCAGAGACCCAGTACTTC
CASSQATSGGAETQYF
>NA|TRBJ2-1|NA|17|TRBV27
TGTGCCAGCAGTTCACGCCTTAGCGGCCCTTCCTACAATGAGCAGTTCTTC
CASSSRLSGPSYNEQFF
>NA|TRBJ2-3|few|12|TRBV30
TGTGCCTGGAGGTCCGGGGCAGATACGCAGTATTTT
CAWRSGADTQYF
>TRBD1|TRBJ2-1|NA|12|TRBV30
TGTGCCTGGGGGCTAGGGGGCAGGGAGCAGTTCTTC
CAWGLGGREQFF
>NA|TRBJ1-1|few|16|TRBV7-8
TGTGCCAGCAGCCAAGGATGGGGGAGGGAGAACACTGAAGCTTTCTTT
CASSQGWGRENTEAFF
>TRBD2|TRBJ2-1|few|16|TRBV6-1
TGTGCCAGCAGCGCCGGACTAGCGGGGGGGCGCAATGAGCAGTTCTTC
CASSAGLAGGRNEQFF
>NA|TRBJ2-7|NA|13|TRBV7-9
TGTGCCAGCAGCTTCTTCGGGGGAAGCGAGCAGTACTTC
CASSFFGGSEQYF
>NA|TRBJ2-5|NA|16|TRBV4-3
TGCGCCAGCAGCCAAGATGTTTCGGGGGCCGGATCGAACCAGTACTTC
CASSQDVSGAGSNQYF
>TRBD1|TRBJ1-2|few|15|TRBV5-6
TGTGCCAGCAGCCGTAGGGACAGGCCGAACTATGGCTACACCTTC
CASSRRDRPNYGYTF
>NA|TRBJ2-7|few|13|TRBV18
TGTGCCAGCTCACCAGCGACAGGCTACGAGCAGTACTTC
CASSPATGYEQYF
>NA|TRBJ1-1|NA|13|TRBV27
TGTGCCAGCAGTTTAAGGGAGGACACTGAAGCTTTCTTT
CASSLREDTEAFF
>NA|TRBJ1-4|many|14|TRBV7-8
TGTGCCAGCAGCCCTAGCGGGCTCGGGGAAAAACTGTTTTTT
CASSPSGLGEKLFF
>NA|TRBJ2-2|NA|15|TRBV19
TGTGCCAGTAAATTTCCCGGAGGGACCACCGGGGAGCTGTTTTTT
CASKFPGGTTGELFF
>TRBD2|TRBJ2-5|few|14|TRBV18
TGTGCCAGCTCGACCAGCGGGGGACGGGAGACCCAGTACTTC
CASSTSGGRETQYF
>NA|TRBJ1-5|many|15|TRBV5-1
TGCGCCACCGGGGCCCCGGCCTATAGCAATCAGCCCCAGCATTTT
CATGAPAYSNQPQHF
>NA|TRBJ2-1|medium-sized|15|TRBV29-1
TGCAGCGTTGGAAAGACGGGTATCTCCTACAATGAGCAGTTCTTC
CSVGKTGISYNEQFF
>NA|TRBJ2-1|many|17|TRBV6-1
TGTGCCAGCAGTGAATCTCCAGGCCATCGCTCCTACAATGAGCAGTTCTTC
CASSESPGHRSYNEQFF
>NA|TRBJ2-7|NA|13|TRBV29-1
TGCAGCGTTGGTTCCGGGCCGGCCTACGAGCAGTACTTC
CSVGSGPAYEQYF
>NA|TRBJ2-3|many|16|TRBV5-6
TGTGCCAGCAGCGCCCTAGGACGGGGGAGCACAGATACGCAGTATTTT
CASSALGRGSTDTQYF
>TRBD1|TRBJ1-5|few|14|TRBV12-3/TRBV12-4
TGTGCCAGCAGGGAGGGACAGGGACATTTACCCCAGCATTTT
CASREGQGHLPQHF
>TRBD1|TRBJ1-1|NA|16|TRBV28
TGTGCCAGCAGTTCCTACAGGACAGGAGTTATCACTGAAGCTTTCTTT
CASSSYRTGVITEAFF
>NA|TRBJ2-3|many|13|TRBV12-3/TRBV12-4
TGTGCCAGCAGGCCGGGGCCGACAGATACGCAGTATTTT
CASRPGPTDTQYF
>NA|TRBJ2-7|NA|12|TRBV4-2
TGTGCCAGCAGCAGTTATCCATACGAGCAGTACTTC
CASSSYPYEQYF
>NA|TRBJ1-2|many|15|TRBV10-3
TGTGCCATCAGTGAGTCGATGACGGACAGTGATGGCTACACCTTC
CAISESMTDSDGYTF
>NA|TRBJ2-3|many|14|TRBV12-3/TRBV12-4
TGTGCCAGCAGAATGGGATTTAGCACAGATACGCAGTATTTT
CASRMGFSTDTQYF
>NA|TRBJ2-1|few|15|TRBV29-1
TGCAGCGTTGAACCCCCAGATCGCTCCTACAATGAGCAGTTCTTC
CSVEPPDRSYNEQFF
>NA|TRBJ2-7|many|16|TRBV18
TGTGCCAGCTCACCAAGTAGCAGGGGGGTCTACTACGAGCAGTACTTC
CASSPSSRGVYYEQYF
>NA|TRBJ1-1|few|15|TRBV7-2
TGTGCCAGCAGCCAAGCCACCGCCTTGAACACTGAAGCTTTCTTT
CASSQATALNTEAFF